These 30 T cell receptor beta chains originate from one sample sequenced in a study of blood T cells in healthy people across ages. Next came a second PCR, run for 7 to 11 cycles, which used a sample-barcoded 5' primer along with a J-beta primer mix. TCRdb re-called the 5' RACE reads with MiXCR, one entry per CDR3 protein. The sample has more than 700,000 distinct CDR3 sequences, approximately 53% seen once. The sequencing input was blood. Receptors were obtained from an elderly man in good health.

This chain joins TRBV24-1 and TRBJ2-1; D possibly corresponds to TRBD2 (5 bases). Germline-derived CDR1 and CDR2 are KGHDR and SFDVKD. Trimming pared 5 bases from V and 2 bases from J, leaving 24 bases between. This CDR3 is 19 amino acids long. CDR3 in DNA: TGTGCCACCAGTGCCCCCCCCGGGGATCAACTCCGGACCTACAATGAGCAGTTCTTC. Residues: CATSAPPGDQLRTYNEQFF.

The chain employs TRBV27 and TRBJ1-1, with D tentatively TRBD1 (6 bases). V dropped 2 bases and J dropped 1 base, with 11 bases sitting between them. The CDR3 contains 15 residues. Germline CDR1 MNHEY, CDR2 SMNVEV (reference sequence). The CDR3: CASSLRRGGNTEAFF. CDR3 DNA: TGTGCCAGCAGTTTAAGACGAGGGGGGAACACTGAAGCTTTCTTT.

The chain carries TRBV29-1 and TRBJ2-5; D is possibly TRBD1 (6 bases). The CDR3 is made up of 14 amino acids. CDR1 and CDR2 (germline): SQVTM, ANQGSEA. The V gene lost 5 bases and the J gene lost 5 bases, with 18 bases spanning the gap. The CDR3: CSVCWVGAGETQYF. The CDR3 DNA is TGCAGCGTTTGTTGGGTGGGGGCCGGGGAGACCCAGTACTTC.

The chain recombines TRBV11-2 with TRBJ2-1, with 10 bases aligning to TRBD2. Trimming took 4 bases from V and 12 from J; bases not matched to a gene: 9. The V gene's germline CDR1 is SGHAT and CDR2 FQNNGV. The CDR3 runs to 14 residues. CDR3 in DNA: TGTGCCAGCAGCTCCTCGGGACTAGCGTGGGGGCAGTTCTTC. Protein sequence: CASSSSGLAWGQFF.

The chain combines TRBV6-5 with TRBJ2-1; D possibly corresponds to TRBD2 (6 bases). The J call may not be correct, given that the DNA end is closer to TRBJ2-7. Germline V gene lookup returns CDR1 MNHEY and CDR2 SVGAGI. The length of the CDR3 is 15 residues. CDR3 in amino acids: CASSSAGLASGEQYF. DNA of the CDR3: TGTGCCAGCAGTTCCGCGGGGTTGGCTTCCGGTGAGCAGTACTTC.

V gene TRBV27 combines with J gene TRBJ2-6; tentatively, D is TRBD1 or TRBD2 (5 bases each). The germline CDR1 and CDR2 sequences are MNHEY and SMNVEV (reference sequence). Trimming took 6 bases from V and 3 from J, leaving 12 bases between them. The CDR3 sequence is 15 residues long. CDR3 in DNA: TGTGCCAGCAGGCCAAGGGACGGTGGGGCCAACGTCCTGACTTTC. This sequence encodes CASRPRDGGANVLTF.

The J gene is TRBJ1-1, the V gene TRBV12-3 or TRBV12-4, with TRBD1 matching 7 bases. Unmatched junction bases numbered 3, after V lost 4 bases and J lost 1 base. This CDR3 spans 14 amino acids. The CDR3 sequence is CASSWRQGNTEAFF. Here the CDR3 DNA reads TGTGCCAGCAGTTGGCGACAGGGGAACACTGAAGCTTTCTTT.

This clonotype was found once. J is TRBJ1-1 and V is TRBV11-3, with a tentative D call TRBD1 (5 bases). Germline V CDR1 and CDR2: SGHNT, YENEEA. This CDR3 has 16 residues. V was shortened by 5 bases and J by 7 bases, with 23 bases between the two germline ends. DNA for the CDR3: TGTGCCAGCAGCCTGGGTCGGGGGAGCCGAGCGGGTGAAGCTTTCTTT. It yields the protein CASSLGRGSRAGEAFF.

The CDR3 bases are TGTGCCAGCAGAAGACAGGGGGCGAACACCGGGGAGCTGTTTTTT. The encoded protein is CASRRQGANTGELFF. The genes are TRBV6-2 or TRBV6-3 and TRBJ2-2, with 9 bases aligning to TRBD1. Germline lookup yields CDR1 MNHEY and CDR2 SVGEGT. V lost 6 bases, J lost 0 bases, and 2 bases stayed unmatched. There are 15 residues in the CDR3.

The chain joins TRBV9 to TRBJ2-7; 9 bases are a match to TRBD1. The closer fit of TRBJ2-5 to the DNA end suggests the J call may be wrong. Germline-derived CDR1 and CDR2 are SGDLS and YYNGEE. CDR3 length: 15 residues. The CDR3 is CASSAKGTGLQTQYF. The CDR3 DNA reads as TGTGCCAGCAGCGCTAAAGGGACAGGGCTGCAGACCCAGTACTTC.

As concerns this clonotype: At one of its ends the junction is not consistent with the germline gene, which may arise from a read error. The CDR3 loop reads CSPQGYLQGTQYF. The DNA of the CDR3 is TGCAGCCCCCAGGGGTACCTCCAAGGGACCCAGTACTTC. The chain has TRBV29-1 and TRBJ2-5, with a tentative D call TRBD1 (6 bases). The CDR3 runs 13 residues. CDR1 SQVTM and CDR2 ANQGSEA come from the germline V gene. The whole variable domain, filled in from reference TRBV29-1 and TRBJ2-5, reads SAVISQKPSRDICQRGTSLTIQCQVDSQVTMMFWYRQQPGQSLTLIATANQGSEATYESGFVIDKFPISRPNLTFSTLTVSNMSPEDSSIYLCSPQGYLQGTQYFGPGTRLLVL.

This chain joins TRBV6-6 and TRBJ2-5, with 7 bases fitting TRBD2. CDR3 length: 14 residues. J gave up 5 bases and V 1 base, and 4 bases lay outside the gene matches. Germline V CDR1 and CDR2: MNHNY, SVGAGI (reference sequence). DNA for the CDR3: TGTGCCAGCAGTTACTATTCGGGAGGTGAGACCCAGTACTTC. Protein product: CASSYYSGGETQYF.

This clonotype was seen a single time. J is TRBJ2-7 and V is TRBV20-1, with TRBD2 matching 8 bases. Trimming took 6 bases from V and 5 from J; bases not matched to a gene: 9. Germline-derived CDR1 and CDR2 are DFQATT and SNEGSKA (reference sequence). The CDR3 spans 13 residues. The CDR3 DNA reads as TGCAGTGCGGCTACTAGCGGAGCCGACGAGCAGTACTTC. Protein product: CSAATSGADEQYF.

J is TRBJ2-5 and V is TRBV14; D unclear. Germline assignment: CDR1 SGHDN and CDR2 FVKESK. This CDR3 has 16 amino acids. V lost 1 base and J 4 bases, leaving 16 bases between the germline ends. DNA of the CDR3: TGTGCCAGCAGCCAAGGTGCCTCAACTTTGGGAGAGACCCAGTACTTC. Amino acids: CASSQGASTLGETQYF.

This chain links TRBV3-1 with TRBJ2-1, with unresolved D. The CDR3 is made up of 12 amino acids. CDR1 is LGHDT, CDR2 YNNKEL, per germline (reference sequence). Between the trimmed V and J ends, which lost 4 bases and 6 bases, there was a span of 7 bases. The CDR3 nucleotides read TGTGCCAGCAGCCGAAGCTCCAATGAGCAGTTCTTC. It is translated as CASSRSSNEQFF.

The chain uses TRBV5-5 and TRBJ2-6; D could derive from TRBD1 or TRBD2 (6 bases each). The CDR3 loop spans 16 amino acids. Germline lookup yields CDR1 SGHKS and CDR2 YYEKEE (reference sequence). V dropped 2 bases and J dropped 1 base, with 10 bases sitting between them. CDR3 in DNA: TGTGCCAGCAGCTTAACAGGGAGGTCTGGGGCCAACGTCCTGACTTTC. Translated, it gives CASSLTGRSGANVLTF.

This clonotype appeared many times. The CDR3 region has the DNA TGTGCCAGCAGCCAAACCGGCTACGAGCAGTACTTC. Translation: CASSQTGYEQYF. The chain employs TRBV3-1 and TRBJ2-7; D unresolved. V was shortened by 2 bases and J by 3 bases, with 5 bases between the two germline ends. CDR3 size: 12 residues. Germline loops: CDR1 LGHDT, CDR2 YNNKEL (reference sequence).

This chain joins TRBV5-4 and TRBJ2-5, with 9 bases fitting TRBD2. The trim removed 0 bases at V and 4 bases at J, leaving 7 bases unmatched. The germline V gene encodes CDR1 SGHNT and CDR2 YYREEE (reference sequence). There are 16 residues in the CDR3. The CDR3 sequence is CASSLDSSGIRETQYF. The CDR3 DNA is TGTGCCAGCAGCTTGGACTCTAGCGGGATAAGAGAGACCCAGTACTTC. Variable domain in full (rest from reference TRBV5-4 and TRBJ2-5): ETGVTQSPTHLIKTRGQQVTLRCSSQSGHNTVSWYQQALGQGPQFIFQYYREEENGRGNFPPRFSGLQFPNYSSELNVNALELDDSALYLCASSLDSSGIRETQYFGPGTRLLVL.

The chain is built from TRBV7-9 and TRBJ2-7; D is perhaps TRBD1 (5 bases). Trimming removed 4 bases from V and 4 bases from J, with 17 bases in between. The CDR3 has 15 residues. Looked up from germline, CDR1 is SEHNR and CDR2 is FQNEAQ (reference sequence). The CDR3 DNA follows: TGTGCCAGCAGCTCTCCCGCAGGGTTCGAATACGAGCAGTACTTC. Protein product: CASSSPAGFEYEQYF.

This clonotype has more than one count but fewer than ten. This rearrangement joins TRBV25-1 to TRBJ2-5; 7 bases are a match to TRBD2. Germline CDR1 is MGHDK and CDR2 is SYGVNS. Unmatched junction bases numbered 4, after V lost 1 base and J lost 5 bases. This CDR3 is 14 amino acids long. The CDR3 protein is CASSEWEGPETQYF. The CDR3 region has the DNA TGTGCCAGCAGTGAATGGGAGGGACCCGAGACCCAGTACTTC.

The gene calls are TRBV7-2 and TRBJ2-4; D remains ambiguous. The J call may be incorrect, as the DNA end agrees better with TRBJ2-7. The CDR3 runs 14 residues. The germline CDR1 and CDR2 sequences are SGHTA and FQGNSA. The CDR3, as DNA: TGTGCCAGCAGCTTAGTAGGGATCCTTGGCGAGCAGTACTTC. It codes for CASSLVGILGEQYF.

The CDR3 nucleotides read TGCGCCAGCAGGCAGGGGGGCGGTTCCTCTTACGAGCAGTACTTC. This encodes CASRQGGGSSYEQYF. The chain has TRBV10-1 and TRBJ2-5, with D possibly being TRBD1 (7 bases). With the DNA end fitting TRBJ2-7 better, the J assignment may be wrong. Germline V lookup: CDR1 WNHNN, CDR2 SYGVQD (reference sequence). The CDR3 length is 15 residues.

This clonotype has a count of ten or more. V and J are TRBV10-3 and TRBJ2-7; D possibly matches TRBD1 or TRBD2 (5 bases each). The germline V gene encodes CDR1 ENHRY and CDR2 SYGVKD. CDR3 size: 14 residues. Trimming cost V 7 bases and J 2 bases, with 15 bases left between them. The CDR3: CAIKGDADTYEQYF. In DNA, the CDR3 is TGTGCCATCAAAGGGGACGCAGACACCTACGAGCAGTACTTC.

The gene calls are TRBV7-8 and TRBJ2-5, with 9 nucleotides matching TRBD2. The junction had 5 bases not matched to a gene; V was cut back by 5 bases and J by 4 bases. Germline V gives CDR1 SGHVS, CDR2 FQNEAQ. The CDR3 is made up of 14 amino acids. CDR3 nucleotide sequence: TGTGCCAGCAGCCCCAGCGGGAGGCGAGAGACCCAGTACTTC. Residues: CASSPSGRRETQYF.

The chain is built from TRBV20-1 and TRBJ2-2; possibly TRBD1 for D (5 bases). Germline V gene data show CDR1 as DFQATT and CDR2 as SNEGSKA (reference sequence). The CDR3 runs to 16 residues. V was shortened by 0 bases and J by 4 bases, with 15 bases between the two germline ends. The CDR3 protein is CSARDVGPGGTGELFF. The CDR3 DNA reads TGCAGTGCTAGAGATGTGGGGCCGGGCGGCACCGGGGAGCTGTTTTTT.

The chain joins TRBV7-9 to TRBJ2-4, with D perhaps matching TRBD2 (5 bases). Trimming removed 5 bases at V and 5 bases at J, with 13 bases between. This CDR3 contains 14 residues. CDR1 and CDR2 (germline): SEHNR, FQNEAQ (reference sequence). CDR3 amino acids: CASSVRGPENIQYF. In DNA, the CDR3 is TGTGCCAGCAGCGTTCGGGGTCCGGAAAACATTCAGTACTTC.

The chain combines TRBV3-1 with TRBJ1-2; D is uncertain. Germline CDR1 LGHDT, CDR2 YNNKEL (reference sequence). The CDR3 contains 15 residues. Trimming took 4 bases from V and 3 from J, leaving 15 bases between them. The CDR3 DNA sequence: TGTGCCAGCAGCCCTGAAACCGAGCCCTACTATGGCTACACCTTC. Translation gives CASSPETEPYYGYTF.

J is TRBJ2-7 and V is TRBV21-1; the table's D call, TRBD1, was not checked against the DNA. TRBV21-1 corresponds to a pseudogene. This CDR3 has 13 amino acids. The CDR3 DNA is TGTGCCAGGGGGACAGGGGGCACCTACGAGCAGTACTTC. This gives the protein CARGTGGTYEQYF.

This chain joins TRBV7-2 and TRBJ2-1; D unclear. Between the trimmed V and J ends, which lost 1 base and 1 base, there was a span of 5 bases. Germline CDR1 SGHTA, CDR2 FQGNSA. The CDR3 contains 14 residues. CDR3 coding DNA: TGTGCCAGCAGCTTAGGATTTTCCTACAATGAGCAGTTCTTC. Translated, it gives CASSLGFSYNEQFF.

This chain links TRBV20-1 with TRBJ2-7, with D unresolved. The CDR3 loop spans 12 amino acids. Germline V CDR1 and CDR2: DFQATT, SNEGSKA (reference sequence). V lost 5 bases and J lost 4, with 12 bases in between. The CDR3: CSAAARPYEQYF. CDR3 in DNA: TGCAGTGCTGCGGCCCGTCCGTACGAGCAGTACTTC.